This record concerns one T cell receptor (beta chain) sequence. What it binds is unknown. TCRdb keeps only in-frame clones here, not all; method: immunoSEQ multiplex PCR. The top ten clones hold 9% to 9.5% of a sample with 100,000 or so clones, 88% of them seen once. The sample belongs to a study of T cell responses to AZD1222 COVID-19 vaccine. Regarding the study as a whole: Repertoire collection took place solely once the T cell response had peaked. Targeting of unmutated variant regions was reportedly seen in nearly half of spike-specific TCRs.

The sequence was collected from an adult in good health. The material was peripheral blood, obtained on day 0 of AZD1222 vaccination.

DNA for the CDR3: TGTGCCAGCACCGGAAACAGGGGAAACGGCAATCAGCCCCAGCATTTT. This codes for CASTGNRGNGNQPQHF. The rearrangement joins TRBV28 to TRBJ1-5; 7 bases agree with TRBD1. The germline CDR1 and CDR2 sequences are MDHEN and SYDVKM. Trimming at V came to 7 bases and at J to 2 bases, leaving 11 bases not matched to a gene. The CDR3 length is 16 residues.